A selection of T cell receptor beta chains follows, all from one sample in a study of blood T cell repertoires in COVID-19. The assay was immunoSEQ multiplex PCR, and TCRdb's table has in-frame clones only and misses some. The sample consists of about 170,000 clones, about 90% of them appearing once. The specimen sequenced was peripheral blood. The receptors originated from a woman aged 55-69 years with COVID-19, enrolled during active disease. CDR3s include the opening cysteine and the closing phenylalanine or tryptophan. Clone size appears in some rows only: once, few, many, or a class for an expanded clone.

clone_size | v_call | cdr3_aa
- | TRBV9 | CASSVESSSNSPLHF
- | TRBV10-3 | CATEAEQAPNTEAFF
- | TRBV25-1 | CASSEYAGHNEQFF
- | TRBV29-1 | CSDRGSVTQYF
- | TRBV6-2/TRBV6-3 | CASSDPGQGFEKLFF
once | TRBV4-3 | CASSRWLGSSYNEQFF
- | TRBV27 | CASIRTGLMNTEAFF
medium-sized | TRBV4-3 | CASSQDNDSPYEQYF
- | TRBV15 | CATSRVFGQGAGNQPQHF
- | TRBV18 | CASSPAAGGMNTEAFF
- | TRBV7-9 | CASSWGGAADEKLFF
once | TRBV6-5 | CASSYKGTGANVLTF
- | TRBV10-3 | CATQGARETQYF
- | TRBV7-9 | CASSFTGRTDHGYTF
- | TRBV4-2 | CASSQEGGRDTQYF